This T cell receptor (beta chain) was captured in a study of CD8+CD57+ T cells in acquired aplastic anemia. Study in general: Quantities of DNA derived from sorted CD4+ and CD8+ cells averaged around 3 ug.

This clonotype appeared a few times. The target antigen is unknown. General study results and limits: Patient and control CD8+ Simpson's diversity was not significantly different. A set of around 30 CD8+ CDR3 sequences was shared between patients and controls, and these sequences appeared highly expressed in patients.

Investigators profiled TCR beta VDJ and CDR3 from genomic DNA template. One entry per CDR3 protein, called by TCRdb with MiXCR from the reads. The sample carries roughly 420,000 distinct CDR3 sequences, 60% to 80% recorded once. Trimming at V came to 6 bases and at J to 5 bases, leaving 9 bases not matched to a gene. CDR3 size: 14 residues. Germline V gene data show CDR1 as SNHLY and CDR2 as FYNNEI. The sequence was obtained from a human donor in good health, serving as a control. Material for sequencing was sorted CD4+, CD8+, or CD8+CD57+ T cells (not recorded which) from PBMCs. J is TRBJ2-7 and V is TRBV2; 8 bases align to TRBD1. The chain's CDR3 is CASRPQTGEDEQYF. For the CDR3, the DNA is TGTGCCAGCAGACCTCAGACAGGGGAGGACGAGCAGTACTTC.